These T cell receptor beta chains were read from a single sample in a study of blood T cell repertoires in COVID-19. Using immunoSEQ multiplex PCR, the repertoire was profiled, and TCRdb retains in-frame clones only, with some absent. Among 150,000 to 200,000 clones listed, 86% were seen once. The sample consisted of peripheral blood. These receptors were taken from a woman in her 30s with active or convalescent COVID-19. CDR3s include the opening cysteine and the closing phenylalanine or tryptophan. D genes are given only for firm matches. The size entry is marked missing in some rows and otherwise reads once, few, many or a size class.

V gene: TRBV30; CDR3 length: 12; D gene: NA; J gene: TRBJ2-3; clone size: NA; CDR3 protein: CAWNGDTDTQYF; CDR3 DNA: TGTGCCTGGAACGGAGACACAGATACGCAGTATTTT
V gene: TRBV7-9; CDR3 length: 17; D gene: TRBD2; J gene: TRBJ2-1; clone size: NA; CDR3 protein: CASSLGTSGPPYNEQFF; CDR3 DNA: TGTGCCAGCAGCTTAGGGACTAGCGGGCCTCCCTACAATGAGCAGTTCTTC
V gene: TRBV11-1; CDR3 length: 14; D gene: NA; J gene: TRBJ2-2; clone size: NA; CDR3 protein: CASSLLGVAGELFF; CDR3 DNA: TGTGCCAGCAGCTTACTCGGGGTAGCCGGGGAGCTGTTTTTT
V gene: TRBV28; CDR3 length: 14; D gene: NA; J gene: TRBJ1-6; clone size: NA; CDR3 protein: CASSPRRGNSPLHF; CDR3 DNA: TGTGCCAGCAGTCCAAGACGGGGGAATTCACCCCTCCACTTT
V gene: TRBV7-6; CDR3 length: 15; D gene: NA; J gene: TRBJ2-2; clone size: NA; CDR3 protein: CASSERTANTGELFF; CDR3 DNA: TGTGCCAGCAGCGAAAGGACAGCGAACACCGGGGAGCTGTTTTTT
V gene: TRBV9; CDR3 length: 15; D gene: NA; J gene: TRBJ2-5; clone size: NA; CDR3 protein: CASSAGWGPQETQYF; CDR3 DNA: TGTGCCAGCAGCGCAGGATGGGGCCCCCAAGAGACCCAGTACTTC
V gene: TRBV4-1; CDR3 length: 15; D gene: NA; J gene: TRBJ2-7; clone size: NA; CDR3 protein: CASSQDGLLTYEQYF; CDR3 DNA: TGCGCCAGCAGCCAAGATGGGCTTCTAACCTACGAGCAGTACTTC
V gene: TRBV12-3/TRBV12-4; CDR3 length: 13; D gene: TRBD1; J gene: TRBJ1-2; clone size: once; CDR3 protein: CASSIGQASFYTF; CDR3 DNA: TGTGCCAGCAGTATCGGACAGGCCTCTTTCTACACCTTC
V gene: TRBV14; CDR3 length: 16; D gene: TRBD2; J gene: TRBJ2-7; clone size: NA; CDR3 protein: CASSYNIVGTKGEQYF; CDR3 DNA: TGTGCCAGCAGCTATAACATTGTGGGGACTAAAGGCGAGCAGTACTTC
V gene: TRBV5-5; CDR3 length: 17; D gene: NA; J gene: TRBJ1-5; clone size: NA; CDR3 protein: CASSLGRNAGFHQPQHF; CDR3 DNA: TGTGCCAGCAGCTTAGGCCGAAACGCGGGCTTCCATCAGCCCCAGCATTTT
V gene: TRBV30; CDR3 length: 13; D gene: NA; J gene: TRBJ1-2; clone size: few; CDR3 protein: CAWRHDRGYGYTF; CDR3 DNA: TGTGCCTGGAGACACGACAGAGGCTATGGCTACACCTTC
V gene: TRBV7-2; CDR3 length: 15; D gene: NA; J gene: TRBJ1-1; clone size: few; CDR3 protein: CASSPEWAGRSEAFF; CDR3 DNA: TGTGCCAGCAGCCCCGAATGGGCAGGGCGTTCTGAAGCTTTCTTT
V gene: TRBV27; CDR3 length: 13; D gene: NA; J gene: TRBJ1-2; clone size: NA; CDR3 protein: CASSLGAWGGYTF; CDR3 DNA: TGTGCCAGCAGTTTAGGGGCGTGGGGTGGCTACACCTTC
V gene: TRBV7-9; CDR3 length: 14; D gene: NA; J gene: TRBJ2-5; clone size: NA; CDR3 protein: CASSLTGRKETQYF; CDR3 DNA: TGTGCCAGCAGCTTAACAGGGAGAAAAGAGACCCAGTACTTC
V gene: TRBV4-1; CDR3 length: 15; D gene: TRBD1; J gene: TRBJ1-4; clone size: NA; CDR3 protein: CASSQAGTGREKLFF; CDR3 DNA: TGCGCCAGCAGCCAAGCCGGGACAGGGAGGGAAAAACTGTTTTTT
V gene: TRBV6-5; CDR3 length: 15; D gene: TRBD1; J gene: TRBJ1-1; clone size: NA; CDR3 protein: CASSRLQGMNTEAFF; CDR3 DNA: TGTGCCAGCAGTAGACTACAGGGGATGAACACTGAAGCTTTCTTT
V gene: TRBV6-5; CDR3 length: 12; D gene: TRBD1; J gene: TRBJ1-3; clone size: NA; CDR3 protein: CASTGVGNTIYF; CDR3 DNA: TGTGCCAGTACAGGGGTTGGAAACACCATATATTTT
V gene: TRBV2; CDR3 length: 15; D gene: NA; J gene: TRBJ1-2; clone size: NA; CDR3 protein: CASSEALVQGNGYTF; CDR3 DNA: TGTGCCAGCAGTGAAGCGCTGGTACAGGGTAACGGCTACACCTTC
V gene: TRBV11-2; CDR3 length: 16; D gene: TRBD2; J gene: TRBJ2-2; clone size: NA; CDR3 protein: CASSLVAGRDTGELFF; CDR3 DNA: TGTGCCAGCAGCTTAGTAGCGGGCCGTGACACCGGGGAGCTGTTTTTT
V gene: TRBV2; CDR3 length: 17; D gene: TRBD2; J gene: TRBJ2-5; clone size: few; CDR3 protein: CASTVPGTSGRGETQYF; CDR3 DNA: TGTGCCAGCACCGTGCCAGGGACTAGCGGGAGGGGAGAGACCCAGTACTTC
V gene: TRBV29-1; CDR3 length: 14; D gene: TRBD2; J gene: TRBJ2-5; clone size: NA; CDR3 protein: CSVEGLAVGETQYF; CDR3 DNA: TGCAGCGTTGAGGGGCTAGCGGTGGGAGAGACCCAGTACTTC
V gene: TRBV18; CDR3 length: 15; D gene: TRBD1; J gene: TRBJ1-2; clone size: NA; CDR3 protein: CASSPTGTGSYGYTF; CDR3 DNA: TGTGCCAGCTCACCTACCGGGACAGGGTCATATGGCTACACCTTC